Each of the 27 T cell receptor beta chains below was sequenced from the same sample in a study of T cell clusters in autoimmune cytopenias (dated by TCRdb to about 2019). Sequencing instrument: Illumina MiSeq. To amplify TRB rearrangements, a touch-down multiplex PCR protocol was run with the TRB-A and TRB-B primer pools combined in a single tube. Based on TCRdb reprocessing of the reads, there is one entry per CDR3 protein sequence, and DNA is missing. Per the sample table, the count is about 6,800 distinct CDR3 sequences. Around 25% of the sample belongs to the ten largest clones. Per sample, roughly 250 ng of peripheral blood genomic DNA, approximately 37,500 genome equivalents, was used for TRB amplification. The material sequenced was peripheral blood. These receptors all stem from a human donor with an autoimmune cytopenia or autoimmune hepatitis (not recorded which).

This clonotype is medium-sized by frequency. This chain connects TRBV27 to TRBJ2-1. Germline V lookup: CDR1 MNHEY, CDR2 SMNVEV (reference sequence). This CDR3 comprises 15 residues. CDR3 sequence: CASSLWRELIDEQFF.

The chain employs TRBV6-6 and TRBJ1-5; as DNA is missing, the TRBD1 call by TCRdb cannot be tested. Germline values: CDR1 MNHNY, CDR2 SVGAGI (reference sequence). The CDR3 sequence is 16 residues long. The CDR3 sequence is CASSYSGGRGGQPQHF.

This rearrangement joins TRBV12-3 or TRBV12-4 to TRBJ1-2. The CDR3 sequence is 12 residues long. The CDR3 reads CASSLEGYGYTF.

This clonotype is identified as medium-sized (0.01 to 0.1%) from frequency. The chain recombines TRBV11-1 with TRBJ1-2; the D call of TRBD1 rests on TCRdb alone, since no DNA is present to check it. The CDR3 has 15 amino acids. In germline, CDR1 is SGHAT, CDR2 FQDESV (reference sequence). The CDR3 region is CASSPNRDLNYGYTF.

The gene calls are TRBV19 and TRBJ2-1. This CDR3 comprises 13 residues. From germline, CDR1 is LNHDA and CDR2 SQIVND (reference sequence). The CDR3 here is CASSILDVNEQFF. The whole variable domain, filled in from reference TRBV19 and TRBJ2-1, reads DGGITQSPKYLFRKEGQNVTLSCEQNLNHDAMYWYRQDPGQGLRLIYYSQIVNDFQKGDIAEGYSVSREKKESFPLTVTSAQKNPTAFYLCASSILDVNEQFFGPGTRLTVL.

CDR3 loop: CASSPSATQETQYF. This rearrangement joins TRBV18 to TRBJ2-5. This CDR3 is built from 14 residues. Germline CDR1 KGHSH, CDR2 LQKENI.

This clonotype is called large based on its frequency. The gene calls are TRBV6-6 and TRBJ2-3; lacking DNA, the TRBD1 call made by TCRdb goes unchecked. Germline V gives CDR1 MNHNY, CDR2 SVGAGI (reference sequence). The CDR3 has 13 amino acids. This CDR3 reads CASSPAPRDTQYF.

This chain links TRBV12-3 or TRBV12-4 with TRBJ1-2; with no DNA, the TCRdb D assignment of TRBD1 cannot be verified. CDR3 length: 13 residues. CDR3 residues: CASSFNRGDGYTF.

V gene TRBV30 combines with J gene TRBJ1-3; the TCRdb D gene call, TRBD1, has no DNA to confirm it. Germline V gives CDR1 GTSNPN, CDR2 SVGIG (reference sequence). This CDR3 region has 15 residues. The CDR3 sequence: CAWRGTEISGNTIYF.

This clonotype is classed as medium-sized (0.01 to 0.1%) by frequency. The chain links TRBV27 to TRBJ1-2; as DNA is missing, the TRBD1 call by TCRdb cannot be tested. The CDR3 is 13 residues long. Germline CDR1 is MNHEY and CDR2 is SMNVEV (reference sequence). This chain's CDR3 is CASSDLGEDGYTF.

V and J are TRBV5-4 and TRBJ1-6; the TCRdb D gene call, TRBD1, has no DNA to confirm it. The CDR3 runs to 14 residues. The germline gives CDR1 SGHNT, CDR2 YYREEE (reference sequence). CDR3 amino acids: CDTSGTSYNSPLHF.

The chain is built from TRBV19 and TRBJ1-5; checking the TCRdb D call of TRBD1 is not possible without DNA. CDR3 length: 16 residues. CDR1 is LNHDA, CDR2 SQIVND, per germline (reference sequence). The CDR3 protein is CASSPGAGLSNQPQHF.

This clonotype is classed as medium-sized (0.01 to 0.1%) by frequency. The chain is built from TRBV29-1 and TRBJ2-1; TCRdb returns TRBD1, unconfirmable since there is no DNA. The CDR3 sequence is 13 residues long. Germline CDR1 and CDR2: SQVTM and ANQGSEA. CDR3: CSAYRSPSAEQFF.

V usage is TRBV5-4 and J usage is TRBJ2-5; TCRdb's D call, TRBD1, is unchecked because there is no DNA. CDR1 and CDR2 (germline): SGHNT, YYREEE (reference sequence). There are 14 residues in the CDR3. CDR3 protein: CASSSVLSRGTQYF.

The chain joins TRBV12-3 or TRBV12-4 to TRBJ1-2; as DNA is missing, the TRBD1 call by TCRdb cannot be tested. The length of the CDR3 is 14 residues. CDR3 loop: CASKTQGNGYGYTF.

The V call is TRBV6-5, the J call TRBJ2-7. Germline CDR1 and CDR2: MNHEY and SVGAGI. This CDR3 comprises 18 residues. CDR3 protein: CASSYSTQPEYDRGEQYF.

The genes are TRBV6-5 and TRBJ1-1; the D call from TCRdb, TRBD1, cannot be confirmed without DNA. From germline, CDR1 is MNHEY and CDR2 SVGAGI. There are 12 residues in the CDR3. The CDR3 region is CASSYRGAEAFF.

The chain carries TRBV14 and TRBJ2-5; with no DNA, the TCRdb D assignment of TRBD1 cannot be verified. CDR3 length equals 15 residues. Germline CDR1 is SGHDN and CDR2 is FVKESK. CDR3 region: CASSHGSSGGETQYF.

The rearrangement uses TRBV10-3 and TRBJ2-3. The CDR3 is 14 amino acids. The germline CDR1 and CDR2 sequences are ENHRY and SYGVKD. The CDR3 sequence is CAIKAATQLDTQYF.

The chain couples TRBV6-5 to TRBJ2-7; lacking DNA, the TRBD2 call made by TCRdb goes unchecked. CDR3 length: 14 amino acids. Germline V gives CDR1 MNHEY, CDR2 SVGAGI. The CDR3 reads CASRPIGLAGEQYF.

This clonotype is identified as medium-sized from frequency. This chain joins TRBV29-1 and TRBJ2-3; with no DNA, the TCRdb D assignment of TRBD1 cannot be verified. Germline V gene lookup returns CDR1 SQVTM and CDR2 ANQGSEA. The CDR3 contains 15 residues. This chain's CDR3 is CSVEGLGPGEDTQYF.

The chain recombines TRBV5-4 with TRBJ1-2. CDR1 and CDR2 from the germline V gene are SGHNT and YYREEE (reference sequence). The CDR3 runs to 14 residues. The CDR3 spells CASSLALSHSGYTF.

By frequency, this clonotype is medium-sized. The rearrangement joins TRBV29-1 to TRBJ1-4. CDR3 size: 14 residues. CDR1 is SQVTM and CDR2 is ANQGSEA in the germline V gene. The chain's CDR3 is CSAGDFSFNEKLFF.

The J gene is TRBJ1-3, the V gene TRBV15. This CDR3 spans 16 amino acids. CDR1 and CDR2 (germline): LNHNV, YYDKDF (reference sequence). This CDR3 is CATSRVEGPSGNTIYF.

This clonotype counts as medium-sized by frequency. The genes are TRBV10-3 and TRBJ1-2. The V gene's germline CDR1 is ENHRY and CDR2 SYGVKD. CDR3 length equals 14 residues. This CDR3 reads CAISEAATNYGYTF.

This clonotype is classed as medium-sized by frequency. CDR3 sequence reads: CASSLWDANEKLFF. The genes are TRBV12-3 or TRBV12-4 and TRBJ1-4. The CDR3 is 14 residues long.

The chain combines TRBV6-1 with TRBJ2-1. Germline CDR1 reads MNHNS; CDR2 reads SASEGT. This CDR3 comprises 13 residues. The CDR3: CASSPLMGNEQFF.